This T cell receptor (beta chain) originates from a study of CD8 T cells in ankylosing spondylitis (TCRdb year 2017). Concerning the study at large: T cell receptor beta repertoires were profiled in healthy donors and ankylosing spondylitis patients so that disease-linked TCR variants could be found. In total, the full study cohort was made up of some 110 healthy donors and 25 to 30 ankylosing spondylitis patients. Peripheral blood samples were taken, and synovial fluid was additionally collected from ankylosing spondylitis patients. Paper-wide results and their limitations: Blood from ankylosing spondylitis patients appeared to be characterized by a TCR beta motif made up of several highly homologous amino acid variants. According to the report, matched synovial fluid samples from ankylosing spondylitis patients were significantly enriched for the disease-linked clones. The disease-linked clones showed a CD8+ phenotype and occurred at relatively low frequencies in peripheral blood. Some motif variants had previously been reported in the synovial fluid and blood of reactive arthritis patients, which suggests shared mechanisms of disease initiation.

Turning to this clonotype: Its binding antigen is unknown. No base quality information exists; no much larger clone differs at one position.

Sequencer: Illumina HiSeq 2500. Quantitative 5'-RACE with molecular barcodes was used to prepare TCR beta libraries. Concerning the study's data processing: Disease-linked TCR variants were identified with a new computational method built on a probabilistic model of VDJ rearrangement. Using fastp at Q25 and MiXCR, TCRdb reprocessed the public reads and kept productive beta chains. Each entry is one CDR3 protein sequence, shown with its most common DNA and genes. V and J calls and clone size were set by TCRdb, not the authors. The sample table contains around 120,000 distinct CDR3 sequences; only one count was recorded for roughly an eighth of them. 2.5% to 3% of the sample rests with the top ten. The CDR3 holds 16 amino acids from the cysteine to the phenylalanine. This entry keeps only the CDR3 DNA: 48 bases, framed from base 1. The germline V gene provides CDR1 MNHNS and CDR2 SASEGT. Between the V and J ends, shortened by 2 bases and 0 bases respectively, the junction contains 12 bases.

The TCR originated in a female donor with ankylosing spondylitis or in good health (not recorded which). The sequenced material came from blood, either unsorted or a sorted T cell fraction (not recorded which). The chain is assembled from TRBV6-1 and TRBJ2-3, with no D gene named confidently. The nucleotide sequence is given as TGTGCCAGCAGTGAAAGTGTAGCACGTAGCACAGATACGCAGTATTTT. It translates as CASSESVARSTDTQYF.